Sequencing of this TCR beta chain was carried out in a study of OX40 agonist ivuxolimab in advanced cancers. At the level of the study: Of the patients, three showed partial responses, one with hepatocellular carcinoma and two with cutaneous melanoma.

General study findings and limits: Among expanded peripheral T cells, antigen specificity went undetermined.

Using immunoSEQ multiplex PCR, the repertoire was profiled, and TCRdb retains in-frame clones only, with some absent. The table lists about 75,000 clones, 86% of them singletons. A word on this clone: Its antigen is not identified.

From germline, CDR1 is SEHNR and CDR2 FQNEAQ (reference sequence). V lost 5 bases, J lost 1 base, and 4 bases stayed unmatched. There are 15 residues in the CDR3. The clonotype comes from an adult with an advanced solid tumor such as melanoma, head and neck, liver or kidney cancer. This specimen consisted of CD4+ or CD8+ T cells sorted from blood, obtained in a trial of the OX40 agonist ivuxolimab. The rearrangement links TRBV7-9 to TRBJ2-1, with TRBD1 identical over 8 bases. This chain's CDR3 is CASSNRDRSYNEQFF. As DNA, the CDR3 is TGTGCCAGCAGCAATCGGGACAGGTCCTACAATGAGCAGTTCTTC.